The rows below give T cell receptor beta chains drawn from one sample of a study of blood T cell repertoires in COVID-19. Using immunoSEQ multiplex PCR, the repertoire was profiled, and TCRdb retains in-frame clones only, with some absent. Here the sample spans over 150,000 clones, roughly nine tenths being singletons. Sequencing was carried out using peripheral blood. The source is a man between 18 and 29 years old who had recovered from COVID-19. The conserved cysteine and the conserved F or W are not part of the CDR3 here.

CDR3: ASSVPTPGGGTGELF
V: TRBV9

CDR3: ASSFGARDSRSSYEQY
V: TRBV12-1

CDR3: ASGITGGANEKLF
V: TRBV7-9

CDR3: ASSLAVVEQF
V: TRBV7-9

CDR3: ASSRTSGSNEEQF
V: TRBV7-9

CDR3: ASSLVGAGNYEQY
V: TRBV7-2

CDR3: ASGLRLVGQETQY
V: TRBV12-5

CDR3: ASSQSFRFSNQPQH
V: TRBV23-1

CDR3: ASSLFTSGSNTGELF
V: TRBV5-1

CDR3: SVERGSPYEQY
V: TRBV29-1

CDR3: ASRLEGLAGGHEETQY
V: TRBV12-2

CDR3: ASSSSQGTLRGYT
V: TRBV7-2

CDR3: AISGSGGPYEQY
V: TRBV10-3

CDR3: ASSLPPDRRTNYGYT
V: TRBV28

CDR3: ASSIGIRHMNTEAF
V: TRBV5-4

CDR3: ASSLGKGDTQY
V: TRBV11-2

CDR3: ASSWRQDDNSPLH
V: TRBV4-1

CDR3: SVPLSGRSGEQF
V: TRBV29-1

CDR3: ASSRGSVSYNEQF
V: TRBV3-1/TRBV3-2

CDR3: ASSVVAGGPYNEQF
V: TRBV9

CDR3: ASSIEDRGEPQH
V: TRBV19

CDR3: ASSPGGRNSPLH
V: TRBV9

CDR3: ASSLGSSGAKNEQF
V: TRBV7-2

CDR3: ASSVSFGLAGLRDTGELF
V: TRBV9

CDR3: ASSPTGGANYGYT
V: TRBV4-3

CDR3: ASSQAAGQGAYGYT
V: TRBV4-1

CDR3: ASSVMASGYRNEQF
V: TRBV9

CDR3: ASSMTSGISDTQY
V: TRBV2

CDR3: AISEVSYEQY
V: TRBV10-3

CDR3: ACQGQGFYGYT
V: TRBV30

CDR3: ASSPQGRIDGYT
V: TRBV5-1

CDR3: SCQAGGDTGELF
V: TRBV29-1

CDR3: ASSLQGGVDEQF
V: TRBV5-4

CDR3: ASSLIAGGANEQF
V: TRBV7-3

CDR3: ASRDRGATEAF
V: TRBV5-1

CDR3: ASSSSGYT
V: TRBV9

CDR3: ASSLEGSGIGDEQY
V: TRBV5-1

CDR3: ASSILAGGLNEQF
V: TRBV19

CDR3: ASSPSSGSARETQY
V: TRBV5-4

CDR3: AWEATSEYNEQF
V: TRBV30

CDR3: ASRGQGALYEGYT
V: TRBV6-5

CDR3: ASSPRPVQPLSSYEQY
V: TRBV23-1

CDR3: ASRSSYEQY
V: TRBV25-1

CDR3: ASSVGDRGPEQY
V: TRBV9

CDR3: ASTPRLADSYNEQF
V: TRBV5-4